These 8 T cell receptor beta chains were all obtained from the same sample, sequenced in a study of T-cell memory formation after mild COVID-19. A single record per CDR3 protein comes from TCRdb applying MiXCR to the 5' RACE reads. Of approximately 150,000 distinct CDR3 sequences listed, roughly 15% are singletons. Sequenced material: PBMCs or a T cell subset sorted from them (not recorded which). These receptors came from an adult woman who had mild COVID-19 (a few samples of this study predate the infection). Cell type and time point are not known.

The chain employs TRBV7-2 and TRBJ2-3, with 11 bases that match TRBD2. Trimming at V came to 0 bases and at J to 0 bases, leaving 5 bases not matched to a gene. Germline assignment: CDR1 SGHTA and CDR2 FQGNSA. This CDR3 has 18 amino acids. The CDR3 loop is CASSLAKIAGGSTDTQYF. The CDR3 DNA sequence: TGTGCCAGCAGCTTAGCGAAAATAGCGGGAGGGAGCACAGATACGCAGTATTTT.

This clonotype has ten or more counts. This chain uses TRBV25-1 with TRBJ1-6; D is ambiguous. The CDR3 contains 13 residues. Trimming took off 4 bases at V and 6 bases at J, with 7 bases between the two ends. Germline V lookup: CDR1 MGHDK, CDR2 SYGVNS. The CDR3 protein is CASSVSTNSPLHF. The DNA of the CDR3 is TGTGCCAGCAGTGTCAGCACTAATTCACCCCTCCACTTT.

The CDR3 loop reads CASSVEEGTGGYNEQFF. CDR3 DNA: TGTGCCAGCAGCGTAGAAGAGGGGACAGGGGGGTACAATGAGCAGTTCTTC. This rearrangement joins TRBV9 to TRBJ2-1; 11 bases map to TRBD1. V lost 0 bases, J lost 4 bases, and 6 bases stayed unmatched. There are 17 residues in the CDR3. Germline V CDR1 and CDR2: SGDLS, YYNGEE.

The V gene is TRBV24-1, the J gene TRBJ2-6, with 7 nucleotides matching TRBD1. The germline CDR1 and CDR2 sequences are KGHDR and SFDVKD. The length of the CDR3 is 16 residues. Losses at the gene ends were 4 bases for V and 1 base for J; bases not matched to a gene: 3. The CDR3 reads CATSDYRGSGANVLTF. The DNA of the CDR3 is TGTGCCACCAGTGACTACAGGGGATCTGGGGCCAACGTCCTGACTTTC.

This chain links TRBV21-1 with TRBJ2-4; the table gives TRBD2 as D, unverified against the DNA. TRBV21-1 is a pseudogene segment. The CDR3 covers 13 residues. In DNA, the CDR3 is TGTGCCAGCAGCAAAATAGGAAGGGCTCTTCAGTACTTC. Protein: CASSKIGRALQYF.

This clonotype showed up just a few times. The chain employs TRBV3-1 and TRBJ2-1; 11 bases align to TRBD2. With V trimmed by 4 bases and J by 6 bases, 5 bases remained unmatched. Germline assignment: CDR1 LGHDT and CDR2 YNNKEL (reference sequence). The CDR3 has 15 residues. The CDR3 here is CASSPRLAGFNEQFF. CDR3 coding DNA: TGTGCCAGCAGCCCCCGACTAGCGGGATTCAATGAGCAGTTCTTC.

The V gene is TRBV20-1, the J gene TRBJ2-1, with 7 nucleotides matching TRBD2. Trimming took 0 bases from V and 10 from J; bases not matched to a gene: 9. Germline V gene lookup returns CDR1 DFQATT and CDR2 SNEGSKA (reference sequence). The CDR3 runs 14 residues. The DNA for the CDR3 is TGCAGTGCTAGAGATGGGAGGGGAGTTGCGGAGCAGTTCTTC. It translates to CSARDGRGVAEQFF.

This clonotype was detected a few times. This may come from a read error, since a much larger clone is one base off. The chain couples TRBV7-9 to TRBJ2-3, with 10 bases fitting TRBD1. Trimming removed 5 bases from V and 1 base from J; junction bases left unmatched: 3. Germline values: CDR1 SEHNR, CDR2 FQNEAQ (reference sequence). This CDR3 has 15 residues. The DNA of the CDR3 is TGTGCCAGCAGCCCCGGGACAGGGGGCACAGATACGCAGTATTTT. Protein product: CASSPGTGGTDTQYF. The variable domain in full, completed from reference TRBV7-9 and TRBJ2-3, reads DTGVSQNPRHKITKRGQNVTFRCDPISEHNRLYWYRQTLGQGPEFLTYFQNEAQLEKSRLLSDRFSAERPKGSFSTLEIQRTEQGDSAMYLCASSPGTGGTDTQYFGPGTRLTVL.